The 17 T cell receptor beta chains presented below share a single source sample, sequenced in a study of blood T cells in healthy people across ages (dated by TCRdb to between 2015 and 2016). Libraries were prepared through 5' RACE. The listed sequencing device is Illumina HiSeq 2500. A second PCR of roughly 7 to 11 cycles was performed with a sample-barcoded 5' primer and a J-beta primer mix. Using fastp at Q25 and MiXCR, TCRdb reprocessed the public reads and kept productive beta chains. Here each entry gathers all rows of one CDR3 protein and keeps the most common genes and DNA. The sample includes roughly 1,500,000 distinct CDR3 sequences, with about 31% observed a single time. Approximately 10% of the sample is in the top ten clones. The specimen sequenced was blood. The source of these receptors is a woman in her thirties in good health.

This chain connects TRBV20-1 to TRBJ2-1; TRBD2 aligns across 8 bases. The CDR3 is 14 amino acids. Losses at the gene ends were 4 bases for V and 5 bases for J; bases not matched to a gene: 7. Germline-derived CDR1 and CDR2 are DFQATT and SNEGSKA (reference sequence). This CDR3 reads CSANSGMRDNEQFF. The CDR3 nucleotides are TGCAGTGCTAATAGCGGGATGAGAGACAATGAGCAGTTCTTC.

The chain links TRBV24-1 to TRBJ2-6; TRBD2 might be the D (5 bases). This CDR3 spans 15 amino acids. Trimming removed 5 bases at V and 1 base at J, with 8 bases between. From germline, CDR1 is KGHDR and CDR2 SFDVKD. CDR3 sequence (DNA): TGTGCCACCAGTGGAAGGACTTCTGGGGCCAACGTCCTGACTTTC. Encoded protein: CATSGRTSGANVLTF.

A few counts support this clonotype. The CDR3 DNA reads TGTGCCAGCAGCTTAAACGCAGGGGGAGAAGAGACCCAGTACTTC. It translates to CASSLNAGGEETQYF. The gene calls are TRBV7-8 and TRBJ2-5; 7 bases align to TRBD1. CDR1 is SGHVS, CDR2 FQNEAQ, per germline. V trimming: 2 bases; J trimming: 3 bases; junction bases outside the gene matches: 6. This CDR3 region has 15 residues.

There are a few counts of this clonotype. This rearrangement joins TRBV6-1 to TRBJ2-1, with 10 positions matching TRBD1. The V and J ends lost 7 bases and 7 bases, in that order; junction bases with no gene match: 7. In germline, CDR1 is MNHNS, CDR2 SASEGT. The CDR3 is 14 amino acids. Here the CDR3 reads CASIDRGLRNEQFF. The CDR3 nucleotides are TGTGCCAGCATCGACAGGGGGCTTCGGAATGAGCAGTTCTTC.

The V call is TRBV20-1, the J call TRBJ2-5; no clear D. The V gene's germline CDR1 is DFQATT and CDR2 SNEGSKA (reference sequence). CDR3 length: 12 amino acids. V gave up 3 bases and J gave up 8 bases, with 13 bases separating them. The CDR3 DNA is TGCAGTGCTAGGGCAGGACCAGTTACCCAGTACTTC. Its protein product is CSARAGPVTQYF.

The chain uses TRBV11-2 and TRBJ1-1; 7 bases map to TRBD1. This CDR3 has 13 amino acids. The germline gives CDR1 SGHAT, CDR2 FQNNGV. The ends lost 5 bases at V and 11 bases at J; junction bases unmatched: 11. The CDR3 is CASSLATGAQAFF. CDR3 bases: TGTGCCAGCAGCCTAGCTACAGGGGCGCAGGCTTTCTTT.

This clonotype was recorded many times. The rearrangement uses TRBV2 and TRBJ1-5; the match to TRBD1 covers 9 bases. J gave up 5 bases and V 6 bases, and 2 bases lay outside the gene matches. Germline CDR1 reads SNHLY; CDR2 reads FYNNEI. The CDR3 loop spans 13 amino acids. CDR3: CASRNRGHQPQHF. CDR3 nucleotide sequence: TGTGCCAGCAGAAACAGGGGGCATCAGCCCCAGCATTTT.

This clonotype was detected a few times. The V call is TRBV15, the J call TRBJ2-3; 8 positions match TRBD2. Germline V gene sequence: CDR1 LNHNV, CDR2 YYDKDF (reference sequence). This CDR3 is built from 16 residues. With V trimmed by 0 bases and J by 4 bases, 6 bases remained unmatched. CDR3 DNA: TGTGCCACCAGCAGAGATTCGGGGGGGGGTGCAGATACGCAGTATTTT. Translation gives CATSRDSGGGADTQYF.

As regards this clonotype: An end of the junction differs from the germline gene, which may be a read error. The genes are TRBV3-1 and TRBJ2-5; tentatively, D is TRBD1 or TRBD2 (5 bases each). Germline V gene sequence: CDR1 LGHDT, CDR2 YNNKEL (reference sequence). This CDR3 contains 15 residues. In nucleotides, the CDR3 is TGTGCCAGCAGCCCGGCCGGGACCGCCGGGGAGACCAAGTACTTC. The encoded protein is CASSPAGTAGETKYF.

In this sample, this clonotype turned up many times. V usage is TRBV27 and J usage is TRBJ2-1, with D maybe TRBD2 (6 bases). The CDR3 spans 13 residues. Germline V gene data show CDR1 as MNHEY and CDR2 as SMNVEV (reference sequence). V lost 2 bases and J lost 6, with 8 bases in between. The CDR3 spells CASSLGGINEQFF. In DNA form, the CDR3 reads TGTGCCAGCAGTTTAGGAGGGATCAATGAGCAGTTCTTC.

This clonotype was seen at least ten times. The genes are TRBV4-1 and TRBJ2-3; 7 positions agree with TRBD1. The ends lost 7 bases at V and 2 bases at J; junction bases unmatched: 9. The CDR3 totals 15 residues. Germline CDR1 and CDR2: MGHRA and YSYEKL. CDR3 DNA: TGCGCCAGCACCCCTAGGGACAGACCCACAGATACGCAGTATTTT. Translated: CASTPRDRPTDTQYF.

The CDR3 spells CASGSPGLAGPSSYNEQFF. The CDR3 DNA sequence: TGTGCTAGTGGGTCACCGGGACTAGCGGGACCGAGCTCCTACAATGAGCAGTTCTTC. The rearrangement joins TRBV12-5 to TRBJ2-1; TRBD2 aligns across 13 bases. The CDR3 has 19 residues. Per germline, CDR1 LGHNT and CDR2 FRNRAP. V lost 6 bases and J lost 0; bases outside the gene matches: 11.

This clonotype was picked up many times. The V gene is TRBV28, the J gene TRBJ2-5, with 7 bases fitting TRBD2. Trimming removed 7 bases from V and 1 base from J; junction bases left unmatched: 21. Germline V gene sequence: CDR1 MDHEN, CDR2 SYDVKM. The CDR3 is 19 residues long. The CDR3 reads CASTPRRWVAGEIQETQYF. The CDR3 DNA reads TGTGCCAGCACCCCCCGTAGGTGGGTTGCGGGAGAAATCCAAGAGACCCAGTACTTC.

The chain links TRBV6-5 to TRBJ2-1; D unclear. Per the germline V gene, CDR1 is MNHEY and CDR2 is SVGAGI. The V and J ends lost 5 bases and 12 bases respectively, with 11 bases between them. The CDR3 is made up of 11 amino acids. CDR3 nucleotide sequence: TGTGCCAGCAGTCCCGGGTGGGGGCAGTTCTTC. Translated, it gives CASSPGWGQFF.

The chain has TRBV7-9 and TRBJ2-5; 9 nucleotides agree with TRBD1. The J call may be incorrect, as the DNA end agrees better with TRBJ2-7. The germline V gene encodes CDR1 SEHNR and CDR2 FQNEAQ (reference sequence). The CDR3 loop spans 13 amino acids. CDR3 sequence: CASRRGQGHEQYF. CDR3 DNA: TGTGCCAGCAGACGGGGACAGGGACACGAGCAGTACTTC.

The table lists this clonotype with a few counts. Germline and junction disagree at one end, which may indicate a read error. The chain couples TRBV20-1 to TRBJ1-1; D remains unclear. CDR3 size: 14 residues. Germline-derived CDR1 and CDR2 are DFQATT and SNEGSKA (reference sequence). The CDR3 bases are TGCAGTGCTAGAGGGAGTCGGGGTGACACTGGAGCTTTCTTT. Translation gives CSARGSRGDTGAFF.

This chain links TRBV11-2 with TRBJ2-5, with unresolved D. Germline CDR1 SGHAT, CDR2 FQNNGV. Trimming stripped 5 bases from V and 1 base from J, with 11 bases between. The CDR3 totals 14 residues. The CDR3 sequence: CASSVVPPQETQYF. CDR3 bases: TGTGCCAGCAGCGTAGTCCCCCCCCAAGAGACCCAGTACTTC.